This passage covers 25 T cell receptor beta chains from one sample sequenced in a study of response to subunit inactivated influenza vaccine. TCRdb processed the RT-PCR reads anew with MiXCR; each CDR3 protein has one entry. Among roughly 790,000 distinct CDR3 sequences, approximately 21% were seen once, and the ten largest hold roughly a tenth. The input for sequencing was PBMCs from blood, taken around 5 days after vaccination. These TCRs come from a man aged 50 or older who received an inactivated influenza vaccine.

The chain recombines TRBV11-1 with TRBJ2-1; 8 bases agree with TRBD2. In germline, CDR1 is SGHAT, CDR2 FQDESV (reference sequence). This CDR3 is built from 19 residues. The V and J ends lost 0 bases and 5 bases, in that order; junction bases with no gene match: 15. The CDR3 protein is CASSLASSGFSPSHNEQFF. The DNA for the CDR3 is TGTGCCAGCAGCTTAGCGTCTAGCGGGTTTTCTCCCTCGCACAATGAGCAGTTCTTC.

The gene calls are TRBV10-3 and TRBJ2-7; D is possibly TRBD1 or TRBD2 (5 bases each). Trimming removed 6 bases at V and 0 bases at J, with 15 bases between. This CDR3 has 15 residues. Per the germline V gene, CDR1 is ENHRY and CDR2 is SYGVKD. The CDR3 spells CAIRGDGGSSYEQYF. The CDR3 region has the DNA TGTGCCATCAGGGGGGATGGGGGTAGCTCCTACGAGCAGTACTTC.

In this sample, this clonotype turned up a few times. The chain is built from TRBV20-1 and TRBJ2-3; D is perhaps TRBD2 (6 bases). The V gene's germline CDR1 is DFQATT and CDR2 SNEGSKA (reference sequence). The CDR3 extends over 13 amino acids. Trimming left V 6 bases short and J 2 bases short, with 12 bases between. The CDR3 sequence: CSAHSGNTDTQYF. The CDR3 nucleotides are TGCAGTGCACATAGCGGAAACACAGATACGCAGTATTTT.

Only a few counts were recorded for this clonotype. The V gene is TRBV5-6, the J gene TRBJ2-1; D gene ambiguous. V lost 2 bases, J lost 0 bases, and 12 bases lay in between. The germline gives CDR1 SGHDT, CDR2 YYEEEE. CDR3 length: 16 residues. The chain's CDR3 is CASSLSRKSSYNEQFF. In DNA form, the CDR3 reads TGTGCCAGCAGCTTATCCAGAAAGAGCTCCTACAATGAGCAGTTCTTC. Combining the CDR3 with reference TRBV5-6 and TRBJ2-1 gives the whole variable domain DAGVTQSPTHLIKTRGQQVTLRCSPKSGHDTVSWYQQALGQGPQFIFQYYEEEERQRGNFPDRFSGHQFPNYSSELNVNALLLGDSALYLCASSLSRKSSYNEQFFGPGTRLTVL.

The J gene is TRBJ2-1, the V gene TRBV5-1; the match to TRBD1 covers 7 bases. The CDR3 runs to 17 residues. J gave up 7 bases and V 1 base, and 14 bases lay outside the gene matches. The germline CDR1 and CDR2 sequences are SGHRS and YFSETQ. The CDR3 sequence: CASSLSPPGTGENEQFF. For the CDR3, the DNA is TGCGCCAGCAGCTTGTCCCCCCCCGGAACAGGGGAAAATGAGCAGTTCTTC.

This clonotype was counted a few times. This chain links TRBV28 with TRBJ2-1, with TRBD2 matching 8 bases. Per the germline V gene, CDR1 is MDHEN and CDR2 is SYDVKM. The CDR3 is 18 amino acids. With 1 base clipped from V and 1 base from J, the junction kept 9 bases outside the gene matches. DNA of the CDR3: TGTGCCAGCAGTTTATTATCAGTAGCGGGAAGTTCCTACAATGAGCAGTTCTTC. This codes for CASSLLSVAGSSYNEQFF.

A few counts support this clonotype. CDR3 region: CASSQDGTAYYEQYF. The CDR3 region has the DNA TGTGCCAGCAGCCAAGATGGGACAGCCTACTACGAGCAGTACTTC. This chain links TRBV4-2 with TRBJ2-7; 7 nucleotides align to TRBD1. CDR1 and CDR2 from the germline V gene are LGHNA and YNFKEQ. With 0 bases clipped from V and 3 bases from J, the junction kept 5 bases outside the gene matches. CDR3 length equals 15 residues.

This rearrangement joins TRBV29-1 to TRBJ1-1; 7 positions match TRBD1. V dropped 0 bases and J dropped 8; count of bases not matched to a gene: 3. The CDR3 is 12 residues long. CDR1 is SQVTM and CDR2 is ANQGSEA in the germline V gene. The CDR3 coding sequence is TGCAGCGTTGAAGAAGACAGGGCCGAAGCTTTCTTT. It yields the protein CSVEEDRAEAFF.

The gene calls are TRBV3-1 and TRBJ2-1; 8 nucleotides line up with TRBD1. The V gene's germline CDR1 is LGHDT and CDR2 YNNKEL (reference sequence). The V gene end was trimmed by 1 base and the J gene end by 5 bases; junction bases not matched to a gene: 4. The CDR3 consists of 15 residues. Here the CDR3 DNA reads TGTGCCAGCAGCCAAGTACGACAGGGGAACAATGAGCAGTTCTTC. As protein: CASSQVRQGNNEQFF.

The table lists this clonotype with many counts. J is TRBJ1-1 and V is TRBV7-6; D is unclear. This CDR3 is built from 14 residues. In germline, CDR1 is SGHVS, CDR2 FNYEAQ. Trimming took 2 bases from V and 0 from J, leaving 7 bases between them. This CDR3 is CASSLYGMNTEAFF. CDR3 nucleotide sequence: TGTGCCAGCAGCTTATACGGAATGAACACTGAAGCTTTCTTT.

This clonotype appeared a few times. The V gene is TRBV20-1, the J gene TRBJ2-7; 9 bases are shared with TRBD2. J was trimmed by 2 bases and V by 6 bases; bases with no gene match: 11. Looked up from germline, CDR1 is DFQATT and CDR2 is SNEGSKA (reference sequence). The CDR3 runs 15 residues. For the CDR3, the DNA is TGCAGTGCCTCCCAACTAGCGGGTTTAGCCTACGAGCAGTACTTC. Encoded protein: CSASQLAGLAYEQYF.

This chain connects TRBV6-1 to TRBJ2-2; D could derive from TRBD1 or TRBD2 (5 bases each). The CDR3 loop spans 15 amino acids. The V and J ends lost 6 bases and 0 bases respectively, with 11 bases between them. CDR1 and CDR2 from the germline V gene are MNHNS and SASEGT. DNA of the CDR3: TGTGCCAGCAGCGAACCGGGACCGAACACCGGGGAGCTGTTTTTT. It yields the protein CASSEPGPNTGELFF.

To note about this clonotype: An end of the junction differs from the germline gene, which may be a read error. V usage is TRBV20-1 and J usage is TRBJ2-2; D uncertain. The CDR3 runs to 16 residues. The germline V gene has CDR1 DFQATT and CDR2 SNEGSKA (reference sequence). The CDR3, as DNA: TGCTGTGCTAGAGATTTTCGTATCGCGAACACCGGGGAGCTGTTTTTT. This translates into CCARDFRIANTGELFF.

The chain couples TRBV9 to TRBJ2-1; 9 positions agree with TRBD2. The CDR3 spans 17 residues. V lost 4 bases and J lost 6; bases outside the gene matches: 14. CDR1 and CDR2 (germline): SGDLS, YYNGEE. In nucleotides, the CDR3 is TGTGCCAGCAGCTCCCCCCATACCGGACTAGCGACCAATGAGCAGTTCTTC. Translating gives CASSSPHTGLATNEQFF.

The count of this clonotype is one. The chain's CDR3 is CASRVDSGRFYEQFF. The CDR3 nucleotides are TGTGCCAGCAGGGTGGATAGCGGGAGATTTTATGAGCAGTTCTTC. The chain is built from TRBV28 and TRBJ2-1; TRBD2 agrees at 9 bases. The germline gives CDR1 MDHEN, CDR2 SYDVKM. This CDR3 contains 15 residues. V lost 6 bases and J lost 8; bases outside the gene matches: 11.

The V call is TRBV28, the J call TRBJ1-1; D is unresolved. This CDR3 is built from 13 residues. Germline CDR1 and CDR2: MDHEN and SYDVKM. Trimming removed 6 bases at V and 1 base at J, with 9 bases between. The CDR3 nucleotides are TGTGCCAGCAGAGGCCCGGCGAACACTGAAGCTTTCTTT. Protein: CASRGPANTEAFF.

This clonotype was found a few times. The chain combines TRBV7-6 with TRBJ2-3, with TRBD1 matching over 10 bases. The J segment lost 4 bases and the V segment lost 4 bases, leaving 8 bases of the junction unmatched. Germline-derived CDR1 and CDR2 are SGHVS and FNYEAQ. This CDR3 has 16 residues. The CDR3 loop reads CASSYRDRGRSDTQYF. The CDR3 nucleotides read TGTGCCAGCAGCTACCGGGACAGGGGTCGGTCAGATACGCAGTATTTT.

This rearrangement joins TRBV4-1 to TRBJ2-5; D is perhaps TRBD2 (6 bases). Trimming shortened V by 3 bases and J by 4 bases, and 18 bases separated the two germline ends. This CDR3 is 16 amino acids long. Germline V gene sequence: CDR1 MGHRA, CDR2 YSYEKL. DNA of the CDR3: TGCGCCAGCAGCCACCCGGGCGGGACCGTTGGAGAGACCCAGTACTTC. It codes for CASSHPGGTVGETQYF.

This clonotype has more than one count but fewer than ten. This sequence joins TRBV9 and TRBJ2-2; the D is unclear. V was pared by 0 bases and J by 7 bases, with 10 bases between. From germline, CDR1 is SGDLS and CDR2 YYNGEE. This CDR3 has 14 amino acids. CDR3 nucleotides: TGTGCCAGCAGCGTAGACCTCCAGAACGGGGAGCTGTTTTTT. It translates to CASSVDLQNGELFF.

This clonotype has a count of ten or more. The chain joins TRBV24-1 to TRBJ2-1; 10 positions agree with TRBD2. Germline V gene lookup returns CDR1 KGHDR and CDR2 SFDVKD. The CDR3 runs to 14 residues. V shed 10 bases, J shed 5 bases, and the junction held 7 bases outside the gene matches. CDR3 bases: TGTGCCACAAAGAGCGGGAGGGACCACAATGAGCAGTTCTTC. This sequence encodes CATKSGRDHNEQFF.

The CDR3 loop is CASSLGQPGTDTQYF. CDR3 nucleotides: TGTGCCAGCAGCTTAGGTCAACCAGGCACAGATACGCAGTATTTT. The V call is TRBV7-9, the J call TRBJ2-3; D is unclear. CDR1 is SEHNR and CDR2 is FQNEAQ in the germline V gene (reference sequence). The V gene lost 1 base and the J gene lost 1 base, with 9 bases spanning the gap. The CDR3 spans 15 residues.

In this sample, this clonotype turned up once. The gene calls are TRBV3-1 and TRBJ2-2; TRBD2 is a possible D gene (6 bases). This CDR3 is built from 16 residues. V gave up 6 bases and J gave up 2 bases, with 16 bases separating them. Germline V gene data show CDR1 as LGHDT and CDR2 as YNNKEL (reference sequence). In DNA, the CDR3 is TGTGCCAGCAGGCGGGACTTGACGTCTAACACCGGGGAGCTGTTTTTT. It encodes CASRRDLTSNTGELFF.

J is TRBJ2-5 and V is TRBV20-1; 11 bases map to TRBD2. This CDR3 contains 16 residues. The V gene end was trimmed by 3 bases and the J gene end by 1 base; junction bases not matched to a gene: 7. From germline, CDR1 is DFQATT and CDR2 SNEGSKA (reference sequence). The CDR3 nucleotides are TGCAGTGCTAGGCGACTAGCGGGGATGGCCCAAGAGACCCAGTACTTC. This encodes CSARRLAGMAQETQYF.

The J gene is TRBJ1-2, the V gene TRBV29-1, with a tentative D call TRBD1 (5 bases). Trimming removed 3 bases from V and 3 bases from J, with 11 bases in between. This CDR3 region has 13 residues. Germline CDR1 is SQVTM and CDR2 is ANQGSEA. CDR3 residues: CSVEGGGDYGYTF. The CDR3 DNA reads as TGCAGCGTTGAGGGGGGAGGGGACTATGGCTACACCTTC.

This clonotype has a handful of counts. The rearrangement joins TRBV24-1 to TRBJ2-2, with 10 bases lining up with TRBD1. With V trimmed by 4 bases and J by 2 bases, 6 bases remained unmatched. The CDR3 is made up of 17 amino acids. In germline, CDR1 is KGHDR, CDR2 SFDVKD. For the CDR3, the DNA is TGTGCCACCAGTGAAAGTCGACAGGGGGCAAACACCGGGGAGCTGTTTTTT. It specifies CATSESRQGANTGELFF.